The 8 T cell receptor beta chains below were found in one sample sequenced in a study of blood T cell repertoires in COVID-19. The method was immunoSEQ multiplex PCR; TCRdb's version includes in-frame clones alone and lacks a portion of them. The table has some 120,000 clones, over 65% seen once. The source material was peripheral blood. Receptors were obtained from a man aged 25 to 45 with acute or convalescent COVID-19.

This chain links TRBV2 with TRBJ1-2; unclear D gene. CDR1 and CDR2 (germline): SNHLY, FYNNEI. This CDR3 is 13 amino acids long. The V and J ends lost 3 bases and 4 bases respectively, with 9 bases between them. The CDR3 DNA follows: TGTGCCAGCAGTGACATTCGTAGCTATGGCTACACCTTC. Its protein product is CASSDIRSYGYTF.

This clone was seen more than once but under ten times. The chain carries TRBV20-1 and TRBJ2-3; the D gene is possibly TRBD1 (6 bases). The CDR3 has 16 residues. The V gene lost 3 bases and the J gene lost 2 bases, with 18 bases spanning the gap. In germline, CDR1 is DFQATT, CDR2 SNEGSKA (reference sequence). CDR3 DNA: TGCAGTGCTAGTGTATTCCGGGACACCCACACAGATACGCAGTATTTT. This sequence encodes CSASVFRDTHTDTQYF.

In nucleotides, the CDR3 is TGTGCCAGCAGCGGACAGGAGAAGGGCATTGGGACTGAAGCTTTCTTT. Protein: CASSGQEKGIGTEAFF. This chain connects TRBV7-8 to TRBJ1-1, with 7 bases matching TRBD1. The J segment lost 5 bases and the V segment lost 5 bases, leaving 14 bases of the junction unmatched. Germline V gene sequence: CDR1 SGHVS, CDR2 FQNEAQ. This CDR3 has 16 amino acids. The whole variable domain, filled in from reference TRBV7-8 and TRBJ1-1, reads GAGVSQSPRYKVAKRGQDVALRCDPISGHVSLFWYQQALGQGPEFLTYFQNEAQLDKSGLPSDRFFAERPEGSVSTLKIQRTQQEDSAVYLCASSGQEKGIGTEAFFGQGTRLTVV.

This clone was observed a few times. The chain links TRBV9 to TRBJ2-2, with D possibly matching TRBD2 (6 bases). The V gene lost 0 bases and the J gene lost 4 bases, with 13 bases spanning the gap. Germline CDR1 reads SGDLS; CDR2 reads YYNGEE. The CDR3 spans 16 residues. The CDR3 nucleotides read TGTGCCAGCAGCGTAGCGGGGCGGGATAGCACCGGGGAGCTGTTTTTT. This encodes CASSVAGRDSTGELFF. Full variable domain (missing parts from reference TRBV9 and TRBJ2-2): DSGVTQTPKHLITATGQRVTLRCSPRSGDLSVYWYQQSLDQGLQFLIQYYNGEERAKGNILERFSAQQFPDLHSELNLSSLELGDSALYFCASSVAGRDSTGELFFGEGSRLTVL.

The chain recombines TRBV11-3 with TRBJ2-3, with D tentatively TRBD2 (5 bases). Germline CDR1 is SGHNT and CDR2 is YENEEA. V lost 4 bases and J 4 bases, leaving 9 bases between the germline ends. This CDR3 is 13 amino acids long. CDR3 DNA sequence: TGTGCCAGCAGCTCCCGGGGTTCAGATACGCAGTATTTT. It yields the protein CASSSRGSDTQYF.

This chain connects TRBV7-9 to TRBJ2-2; D gene ambiguous. This CDR3 contains 13 residues. The germline V and J ends were trimmed by 4 bases and 2 bases, with 5 bases remaining between them. The germline CDR1 and CDR2 sequences are SEHNR and FQNEAQ (reference sequence). CDR3 residues: CASSSYNTGELFF. The CDR3 DNA reads TGTGCCAGCAGCTCCTATAACACCGGGGAGCTGTTTTTT.

V usage is TRBV19 and J usage is TRBJ2-3; 11 bases align to TRBD2. The CDR3 runs to 18 residues. The J segment lost 1 base and the V segment lost 3 bases, leaving 9 bases of the junction unmatched. Germline-derived CDR1 and CDR2 are LNHDA and SQIVND (reference sequence). The CDR3 DNA sequence: TGTGCCAGTAGTATGGTTAGCGGGGGGGGCCCAGGCACAGATACGCAGTATTTT. This codes for CASSMVSGGGPGTDTQYF.

This rearrangement joins TRBV9 to TRBJ1-3; TRBD1 agrees at 7 bases. Germline loops: CDR1 SGDLS, CDR2 YYNGEE. The CDR3 has 17 residues. Losses at the gene ends were 4 bases for V and 0 bases for J; bases not matched to a gene: 10. The CDR3 nucleotides are TGTGCCAGCAGCACCCGAGAGGGACAGTACTCTGGAAACACCATATATTTT. Translated, it gives CASSTREGQYSGNTIYF.